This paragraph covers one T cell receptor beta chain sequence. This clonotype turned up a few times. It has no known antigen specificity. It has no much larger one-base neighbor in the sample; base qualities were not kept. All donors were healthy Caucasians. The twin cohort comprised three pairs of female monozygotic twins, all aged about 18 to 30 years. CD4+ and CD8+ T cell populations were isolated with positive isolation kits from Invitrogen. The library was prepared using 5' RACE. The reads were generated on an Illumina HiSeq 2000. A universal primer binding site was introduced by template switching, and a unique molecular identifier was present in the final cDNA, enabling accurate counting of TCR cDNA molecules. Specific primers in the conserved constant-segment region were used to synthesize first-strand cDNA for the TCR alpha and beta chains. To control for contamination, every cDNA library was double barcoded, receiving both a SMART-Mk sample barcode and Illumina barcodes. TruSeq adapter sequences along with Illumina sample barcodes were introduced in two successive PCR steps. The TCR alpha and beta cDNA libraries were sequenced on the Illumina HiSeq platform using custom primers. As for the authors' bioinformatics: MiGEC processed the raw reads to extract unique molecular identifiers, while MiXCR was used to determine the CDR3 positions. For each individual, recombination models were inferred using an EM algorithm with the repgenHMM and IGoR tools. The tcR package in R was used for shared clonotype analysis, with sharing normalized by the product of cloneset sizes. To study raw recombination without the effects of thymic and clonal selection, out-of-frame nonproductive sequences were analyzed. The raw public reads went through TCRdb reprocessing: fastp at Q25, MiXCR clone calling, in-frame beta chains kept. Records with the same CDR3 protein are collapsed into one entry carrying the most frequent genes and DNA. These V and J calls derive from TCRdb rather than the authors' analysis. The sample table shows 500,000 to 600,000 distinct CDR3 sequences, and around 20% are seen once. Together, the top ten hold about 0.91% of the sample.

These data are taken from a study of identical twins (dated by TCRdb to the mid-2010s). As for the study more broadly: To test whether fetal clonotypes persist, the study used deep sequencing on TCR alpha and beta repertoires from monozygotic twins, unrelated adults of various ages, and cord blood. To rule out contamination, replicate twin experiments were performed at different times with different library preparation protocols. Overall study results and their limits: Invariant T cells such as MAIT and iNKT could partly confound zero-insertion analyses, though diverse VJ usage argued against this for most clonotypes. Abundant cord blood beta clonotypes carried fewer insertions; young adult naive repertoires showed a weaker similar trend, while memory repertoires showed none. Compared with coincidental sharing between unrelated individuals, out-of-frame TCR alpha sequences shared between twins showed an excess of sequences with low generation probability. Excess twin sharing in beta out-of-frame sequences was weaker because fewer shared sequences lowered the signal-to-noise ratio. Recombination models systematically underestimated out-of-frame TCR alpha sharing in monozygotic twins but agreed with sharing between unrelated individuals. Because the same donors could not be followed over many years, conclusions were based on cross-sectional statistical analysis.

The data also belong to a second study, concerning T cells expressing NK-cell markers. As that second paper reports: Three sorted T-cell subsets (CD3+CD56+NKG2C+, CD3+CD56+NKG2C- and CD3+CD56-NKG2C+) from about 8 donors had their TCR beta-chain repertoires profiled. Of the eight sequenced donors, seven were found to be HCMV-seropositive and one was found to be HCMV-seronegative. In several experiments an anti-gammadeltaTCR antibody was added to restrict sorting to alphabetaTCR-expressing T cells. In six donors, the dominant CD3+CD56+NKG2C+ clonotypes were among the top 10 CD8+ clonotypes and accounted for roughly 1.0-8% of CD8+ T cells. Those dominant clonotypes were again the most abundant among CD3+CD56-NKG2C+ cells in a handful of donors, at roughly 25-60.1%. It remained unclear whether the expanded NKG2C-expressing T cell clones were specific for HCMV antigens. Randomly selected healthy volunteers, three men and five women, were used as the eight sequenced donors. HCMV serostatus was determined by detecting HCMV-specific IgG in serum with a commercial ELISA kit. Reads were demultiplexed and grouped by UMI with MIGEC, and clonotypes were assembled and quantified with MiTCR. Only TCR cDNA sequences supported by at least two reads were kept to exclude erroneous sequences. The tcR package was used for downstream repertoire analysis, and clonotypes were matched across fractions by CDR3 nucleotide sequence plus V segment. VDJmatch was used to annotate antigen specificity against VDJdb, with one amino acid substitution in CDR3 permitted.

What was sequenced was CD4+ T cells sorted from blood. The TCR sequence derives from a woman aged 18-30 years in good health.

In nucleotide form, the sequence is TGTGCCAGCAGTTACCCACTAGCGGGAGGTCTAGCCGGGGAGCTGTTTTTT. It specifies CASSYPLAGGLAGELFF. The chain was built from TRBV6-2 or TRBV6-3 and TRBJ2-2, with 12 bases in between that match TRBD2. The CDR3 measures 17 amino acids from cysteine to phenylalanine. The read is trimmed to its CDR3 DNA, 51 bases read in frame from base 1. The germline V gene specifies MNHEY as CDR1 and SVGEGT as CDR2. Trimmed from V: 2 bases; trimmed from J: 6 bases; junction bases lacking a gene match: 7.